These 12 T cell receptor beta chains were sequenced from one sample in a study of control samples from healthy donors and cancer patients. Sequenced by immunoSEQ multiplex PCR; TCRdb stores in-frame clones only, minus some. The sample has 100,000 to 150,000 clones, over 75% seen once; the top ten hold under 2%. Sequencing input: blood. These receptors all stem from a man aged 18 to 30 in good health.

As concerns this clone: Because the CDR3 is missing its conserved closing phenylalanine or tryptophan, this is likely a read error. V is TRBV6-4 and J is TRBJ1-2; D may be TRBD1 (5 bases). Trimming left V 8 bases short and J 4 bases short, with 17 bases between. This CDR3 region has 14 residues. Germline CDR1 reads MRHNA; CDR2 reads SNTAGT. This CDR3 is CASSPGGQPYGYTL. The CDR3 nucleotides are TGTGCCAGCTCCCCCGGGGGTCAGCCCTATGGCTACACCCTC.

About this clone itself: The sample holds other DNA sequences that translate to the same CDR3. The chain combines TRBV6-1 with TRBJ2-7; no firm D call. The CDR3 loop spans 15 amino acids. With 2 bases removed from V and 2 bases from J, the gap between germline ends came to 13 bases. Germline lookup yields CDR1 MNHNS and CDR2 SASEGT. CDR3 residues: CASSEYHSRPYEQYF. The CDR3 bases are TGTGCCAGCAGTGAATATCACTCTCGCCCCTACGAGCAGTACTTC.

The chain is built from TRBV12-3 or TRBV12-4 and TRBJ1-2, with 8 bases matching TRBD1. The V gene end was trimmed by 7 bases and the J gene end by 4 bases; junction bases not matched to a gene: 5. The CDR3 spans 13 residues. DNA of the CDR3: TGTGCCAGCAACCCAGGGGGCGCCTATGGCTACACCTTC. It translates to CASNPGGAYGYTF.

The chain couples TRBV27 to TRBJ1-5; weak D call: TRBD1 (6 bases). V lost 8 bases and J lost 0, with 20 bases in between. The CDR3 loop spans 17 amino acids. Germline CDR1 MNHEY, CDR2 SMNVEV (reference sequence). CDR3 DNA: TGTGCCAGCGCCACGCGTGCGGGGGCGATTAGCAATCAGCCCCAGCATTTT. Amino acid sequence: CASATRAGAISNQPQHF.

This clone was observed once. The rearrangement uses TRBV5-4 and TRBJ2-3; D call uncertain. Trimming removed 4 bases at V and 0 bases at J, with 6 bases between. Germline values: CDR1 SGHNT, CDR2 YYREEE (reference sequence). This CDR3 has 13 amino acids. Here the CDR3 DNA reads TGTGCCAGCAGCAACCCTAGCACAGATACGCAGTATTTT. Its translation: CASSNPSTDTQYF.

This chain joins TRBV3-1 (or the pseudogene TRBV3-2) and TRBJ1-1, with 9 bases that match TRBD1. Germline V lookup: CDR1 LGHDT, CDR2 YNNKEL (reference sequence). J lost 7 bases, V lost 4 bases, and 7 bases had no gene match. The CDR3 sequence is 14 residues long. The CDR3 nucleotides are TGTGCCAGCAGCCCCTCGACAGGGGGTCGTGAAGCTTTCTTT. Its protein product is CASSPSTGGREAFF.

The chain has TRBV7-8 and TRBJ1-5; tentatively, D is TRBD1 (6 bases). CDR3 length equals 17 residues. The germline V and J ends were trimmed by 0 bases and 0 bases, with 12 bases remaining between them. CDR1 is SGHVS, CDR2 FQNEAQ, per germline. CDR3 region: CASSLANGQYSNQPQHF. The CDR3 DNA is TGTGCCAGCAGCTTAGCGAACGGACAGTATAGCAATCAGCCCCAGCATTTT.

This chain connects TRBV27 to TRBJ2-7, with 7 bases fitting TRBD2. J lost 2 bases, V lost 0 bases, and 4 bases had no gene match. Per the germline V gene, CDR1 is MNHEY and CDR2 is SMNVEV (reference sequence). The CDR3 totals 15 residues. CDR3 protein: CASSLSSGSTYEQYF. DNA of the CDR3: TGTGCCAGCAGTTTATCTAGCGGGTCCACCTACGAGCAGTACTTC.

The CDR3 DNA follows: TGTGCCAGCAGCCGAGGGGGCGGCTACACCTTC. This sequence encodes CASSRGGGYTF. The chain couples TRBV6-5 to TRBJ1-2, with TRBD1 matching over 7 bases. V shed 6 bases, J shed 8 bases, and the junction held 3 bases outside the gene matches. Germline V gene lookup returns CDR1 MNHEY and CDR2 SVGAGI. The CDR3 length is 11 residues.

The chain combines TRBV3-1 (or the pseudogene TRBV3-2) with TRBJ1-3, with D possibly TRBD1 on 5 matching bases. The germline gives CDR1 LGHDT, CDR2 YNNKEL (reference sequence). This CDR3 comprises 15 residues. V was pared by 0 bases and J by 2 bases, with 8 bases between. This chain's CDR3 is CASSQEGRAGNTIYF. For the CDR3, the DNA is TGTGCCAGCAGCCAAGAAGGCAGGGCTGGAAACACCATATATTTT.

The J gene is TRBJ2-1, the V gene TRBV29-1; 7 nucleotides agree with TRBD2. Germline CDR1 SQVTM, CDR2 ANQGSEA. This CDR3 has 13 amino acids. V was pared by 3 bases and J by 3 bases, with 2 bases of the junction left unmatched. DNA for the CDR3: TGCAGCGTTGAGACTAGCAACTACAATGAGCAGTTCTTC. Translated, it gives CSVETSNYNEQFF.

This clone was recorded a few times. The CDR3, as DNA: TGCGCCAGCAGCCAGGGTTTTGACAGTCGGGAAAAACTGTTTTTT. It encodes CASSQGFDSREKLFF. This sequence joins TRBV4-1 and TRBJ1-4; tentative D call: TRBD1 (5 bases). CDR3 size: 15 residues. V gave up 3 bases and J gave up 8 bases, with 16 bases separating them. The germline gives CDR1 MGHRA, CDR2 YSYEKL.